This record concerns one TCR beta chain sequence. This sample was taken from a study of CD8 T cells in Susac syndrome. The V and J ends lost 10 bases and 1 base respectively, with 19 bases between them. CDR1 LGHNA and CDR2 YSLEER come from the germline V gene. The CDR3 runs 15 residues. The TEMRA cells underwent FACS enrichment, while the CD8+ and CD4+ T cells underwent negative isolation. Random hexamers were used to reverse transcribe an amount of roughly 0.45 to 1 ug RNA. The immunoSEQ assay covered 54 Vbeta and 13 Jbeta segments for CDR3. TCRdb analysed the immunoSEQ multiplex PCR reads with MiXCR anew, one entry per CDR3 protein. The sample holds around 190,000 distinct CDR3 sequences, around 95% seen once.

Sequencing input: CD4+ T cells from PBMCs. The chain links TRBV4-3 to TRBJ2-5, with unresolved D. The TCR was taken from a human donor in good health. The CDR3 spells CANPSIKVCQETQYF. CDR3 DNA sequence: TGCGCCAACCCCTCTATAAAGGTGTGCCAAGAGACCCAGTACTTC.